This passage covers 2 T cell receptor beta chains from one sample sequenced in a study of immune cell composition in non-small cell lung cancer (TCRdb year 2017). Library creation used the immunoSEQ multiplex PCR assay. Entries here come from immuneACCESS through TCRdb and include only in-frame sequences with V and J called. Some clones fail to appear in such tables; in the studies checked, an unresolved V gene covers under half of the shortfall, and the cause of the remainder is unknown. The sample includes over 3,500 clones, with almost 70% observed a single time. Of the sample, less than 8.5% falls within the top ten clones. The specimen sequenced was lung tumor tissue. These receptors were obtained from a human donor with non-small cell lung cancer.

This clone was seen more than once but under ten times. The chain combines TRBV6-5 with TRBJ1-1; 7 bases are a match to TRBD1. The length of the CDR3 is 14 residues. The germline V gene has CDR1 MNHEY and CDR2 SVGAGI. J was trimmed by 0 bases and V by 6 bases; bases with no gene match: 4. CDR3 DNA sequence: TGTGCCAGCAGCCTGGGACAGTTGAACACTGAAGCTTTCTTT. Its translation is CASSLGQLNTEAFF.

The rearrangement uses TRBV6-6 and TRBJ1-4, with D possibly being TRBD1 (5 bases). This CDR3 has 16 amino acids. The ends were cut back, 2 bases at V and 0 bases at J, with 10 bases in the middle. Germline CDR1 reads MNHNY; CDR2 reads SVGAGI (reference sequence). The CDR3 DNA is TGTGCCAGCAGTTACGGACAATTCACAACTAATGAAAAACTGTTTTTT. Translating it yields CASSYGQFTTNEKLFF.